What follows are 31 T cell receptor beta chains derived from one specimen sequenced in a study of Graves' ophthalmopathy and Graves' hyperthyroidism (dated by TCRdb to the late 2010s). Data came from an Illumina HiSeq 2000. TCR beta CDR3 regions were amplified from RNA transcripts for repertoire sequencing. The first round was an RT-PCR using HTBI primers with the Qiagen OneStep RT-PCR kit, and this first round was followed by a second-round multiplex PCR, then size selection and purification. TCRdb reprocessing: public reads trimmed at Q25 with fastp, clones called with MiXCR, in-frame beta chains kept. Rows with one shared CDR3 protein collapse into an entry with the most common genes and DNA. The sample table holds about 400,000 distinct CDR3 sequences, of which 15% to 20% were seen once. Approximately 1.4% of the sample comes from the top ten. The specimen was peripheral blood. The receptors come from a woman between 18 and 30 years old with Graves' ophthalmopathy. Donor details come from another sample of the same person, matched by shared clones.

This clonotype was picked up many times. V usage is TRBV24-1 and J usage is TRBJ1-5; unclear D gene. The CDR3 has 14 residues. Germline lookup yields CDR1 KGHDR and CDR2 SFDVKD. Trimming removed 5 bases at V and 0 bases at J, with 7 bases between. Written as DNA, the CDR3 is TGTGCCACCAGTGTCTGGTATAGCAATCAGCCCCAGCATTTT. This sequence encodes CATSVWYSNQPQHF.

CDR3 DNA sequence: TGTGCCAGCAGCGAAGGCGGAGTATCACCCCTCCACTTT. It specifies CASSEGGVSPLHF. This rearrangement joins TRBV12-3 or TRBV12-4 to TRBJ1-6; D gene uncertain. Trimming removed 6 bases at V and 10 bases at J, with 13 bases between. The CDR3 extends over 13 amino acids.

There are many counts of this clonotype. A much larger clonotype is one base distant, so this may be a read error. This chain links TRBV28 with TRBJ2-5, with D perhaps TRBD1 (6 bases). The V end lost 5 bases, the J end lost 7 bases, and 8 bases lay between the germline ends. Germline V gene sequence: CDR1 MDHEN, CDR2 SYDVKM. CDR3 length equals 11 residues. The chain's CDR3 is CASSPQGTQYF. DNA of the CDR3: TGTGCCAGCAGTCCACAGGGGACCCAGTACTTC.

This clonotype was recorded at least ten times. CDR3 bases: TGTGCCAGCACGGATCGGGGCCTCCTTAACTATGGCTACACCTTC. Encoded protein: CASTDRGLLNYGYTF. This sequence joins TRBV28 and TRBJ1-2; tentatively, D is TRBD1 (5 bases). The CDR3 runs 15 residues. The germline CDR1 and CDR2 sequences are MDHEN and SYDVKM. Trimming stripped 7 bases from V and 1 base from J, with 16 bases between.

This clonotype was detected many times. The chain joins TRBV28 to TRBJ2-2, with D uncertain. This CDR3 comprises 15 residues. Germline V gene data show CDR1 as MDHEN and CDR2 as SYDVKM. V lost 6 bases to trimming and J lost 4 bases, with 15 bases between them. The DNA for the CDR3 is TGTGCCAGCAGGGGTGAGAGCCTAGGCACCGGGGAGCTGTTTTTT. Translation: CASRGESLGTGELFF.

Many counts were recorded for this clonotype. The gene calls are TRBV12-3 or TRBV12-4 and TRBJ2-5; D is perhaps TRBD1 or TRBD2 (5 bases each). Trimming left V 6 bases short and J 4 bases short, with 12 bases between. The CDR3 has 13 residues. CDR3 bases: TGTGCCAGCAGAGGGACCCCCGGAGAGACCCAGTACTTC. Translation gives CASRGTPGETQYF.

This clonotype showed up many times. The chain has TRBV6-1 and TRBJ1-3; D is unresolved. Germline CDR1 is MNHNS and CDR2 is SASEGT. V gave up 0 bases and J gave up 0 bases, with 6 bases separating them. This CDR3 spans 15 amino acids. The CDR3 region is CASSEARTSGNTIYF. The CDR3 DNA sequence: TGTGCCAGCAGTGAAGCACGGACCTCTGGAAACACCATATATTTT.

This clonotype was counted many times. The J gene is TRBJ2-7, the V gene TRBV29-1, with D possibly matching TRBD2 (6 bases). CDR3 length: 12 amino acids. From germline, CDR1 is SQVTM and CDR2 ANQGSEA. V dropped 7 bases and J dropped 2 bases, with 12 bases sitting between them. The CDR3, as DNA: TGCAGCGCTACCGGGGGAACCTACGAGCAGTACTTC. As protein: CSATGGTYEQYF.

This sequence joins TRBV7-8 and TRBJ2-5; a possible D gene is TRBD2 (5 bases). The CDR3 loop spans 15 amino acids. Trimming took 5 bases from V and 7 from J, leaving 20 bases between them. CDR1 and CDR2 (germline): SGHVS, FQNEAQ. The CDR3 coding sequence is TGTGCCAGCAGCCCCGGTGCCACGGGGTCGGGGACCCAGTACTTC. Amino acid sequence: CASSPGATGSGTQYF. Full variable domain (missing parts from reference TRBV7-8 and TRBJ2-5): GAGVSQSPRYKVAKRGQDVALRCDPISGHVSLFWYQQALGQGPEFLTYFQNEAQLDKSGLPSDRFFAERPEGSVSTLKIQRTQQEDSAVYLCASSPGATGSGTQYFGPGTRLLVL.

This clonotype has just a few counts. The rearrangement uses TRBV6-2 or TRBV6-3 and TRBJ1-1; no reliable D call. There are 13 residues in the CDR3. Germline V gene lookup returns CDR1 MNHEY and CDR2 SVGEGT. Trimming left V 5 bases short and J 3 bases short, with 10 bases between. The CDR3 DNA is TGTGCCAGCAGTCGAGTCGGGGACACTGAAGCTTTCTTT. Amino acids: CASSRVGDTEAFF.

This clonotype was seen repeatedly, ten times or more. The chain employs TRBV6-2 or TRBV6-3 and TRBJ1-5; D not certain. The CDR3 totals 9 residues. Per the germline V gene, CDR1 is MNHEY and CDR2 is SVGEGT. Trimming took 8 bases from V and 9 from J, leaving 5 bases between them. CDR3 amino acids: CASEPPQHF. CDR3 bases: TGTGCCAGCGAGCCGCCCCAGCATTTT.

There are many counts of this clonotype. This chain links TRBV19 with TRBJ1-5, with D uncertain. Germline CDR1 LNHDA, CDR2 SQIVND (reference sequence). This CDR3 has 13 residues. The ends were cut back, 5 bases at V and 5 bases at J, with 10 bases in the middle. The CDR3 here is CASSEQLYQPQHF. In DNA form, the CDR3 reads TGTGCCAGTAGTGAACAACTTTATCAGCCCCAGCATTTT.

This clonotype has a single count. The chain employs TRBV6-4 and TRBJ1-1; 8 positions agree with TRBD1. CDR1 is MRHNA and CDR2 is SNTAGT in the germline V gene. This CDR3 contains 17 residues. Trimming cost V 0 bases and J 1 base; bases outside gene matches: 7. In nucleotides, the CDR3 is TGTGCCAGCAGTGACTCCAAACGACAGGGGCGGAACACTGAAGCTTTCTTT. Residues: CASSDSKRQGRNTEAFF.

This clonotype appeared many times. CDR3 protein: CASSTGITGELFF. As DNA, the CDR3 is TGTGCCAGCAGTACAGGAATCACCGGGGAGCTGTTTTTT. The chain couples TRBV27 to TRBJ2-2, with D possibly being TRBD1 (5 bases). Germline V gene sequence: CDR1 MNHEY, CDR2 SMNVEV (reference sequence). The CDR3 has 13 residues. V lost 5 bases, J lost 4 bases, and 8 bases lay in between.

At least ten counts were recorded for this clonotype. The V gene is TRBV6-5, the J gene TRBJ2-5, with 9 nucleotides matching TRBD1. Germline CDR1 is MNHEY and CDR2 is SVGAGI. Trimming at V came to 6 bases and at J to 4 bases, leaving 6 bases not matched to a gene. The CDR3 runs to 14 residues. The CDR3 region has the DNA TGTGCCAGCAGCCGGGGACAGGGTGGAGAGACCCAGTACTTC. This sequence encodes CASSRGQGGETQYF.

This clonotype was picked up many times. The chain combines TRBV25-1 with TRBJ1-2, with 9 nucleotides matching TRBD1. Germline V CDR1 and CDR2: MGHDK, SYGVNS. The CDR3 contains 15 residues. The V gene end was trimmed by 2 bases and the J gene end by 5 bases; junction bases not matched to a gene: 6. The CDR3 reads CASSEPTGGMYGYTF. In DNA, the CDR3 is TGTGCCAGCAGTGAACCGACAGGGGGAATGTATGGCTACACCTTC.

At least ten counts were recorded for this clonotype. The chain uses TRBV25-1 and TRBJ1-2, with D possibly being TRBD1 (6 bases). V gave up 3 bases and J gave up 6 bases, with 20 bases separating them. CDR3 length: 16 amino acids. CDR1 MGHDK and CDR2 SYGVNS come from the germline V gene. CDR3 DNA sequence: TGTGCCAGCAGTGACATTGCACAGGGTGAGAGGAATGGCTACACCTTC. This codes for CASSDIAQGERNGYTF.

This clonotype showed up many times. The chain employs TRBV28 and TRBJ1-5; D gene ambiguous. Germline V gene data show CDR1 as MDHEN and CDR2 as SYDVKM. Trimming removed 7 bases from V and 9 bases from J, with 19 bases in between. CDR3 length: 14 residues. The CDR3 loop is CASTSGRFKGPQHF. The CDR3 region has the DNA TGTGCCAGCACATCCGGACGCTTCAAGGGGCCCCAGCATTTT.

This clonotype was recorded at least ten times. The rearrangement links TRBV19 to TRBJ2-2; D is perhaps TRBD2 (6 bases). Germline assignment: CDR1 LNHDA and CDR2 SQIVND (reference sequence). This CDR3 is built from 15 residues. Trimming left V 5 bases short and J 2 bases short, with 12 bases between. The CDR3 DNA reads as TGTGCCAGTAGTGCCTCCGGGAGCAACACCGGGGAGCTGTTTTTT. Amino acid sequence: CASSASGSNTGELFF.

This clonotype was found many times. The rearrangement joins TRBV19 to TRBJ1-6; no clear D gene. The V gene lost 4 bases and the J gene lost 5 bases, with 9 bases spanning the gap. The CDR3 loop spans 14 amino acids. Looked up from germline, CDR1 is LNHDA and CDR2 is SQIVND (reference sequence). DNA of the CDR3: TGTGCCAGTAGTAAGATCGTGGATAATTCACCCCTCCACTTT. This sequence encodes CASSKIVDNSPLHF. Based on the CDR3 plus reference TRBV19 and TRBJ1-6, the full variable domain is DGGITQSPKYLFRKEGQNVTLSCEQNLNHDAMYWYRQDPGQGLRLIYYSQIVNDFQKGDIAEGYSVSREKKESFPLTVTSAQKNPTAFYLCASSKIVDNSPLHFGNGTRLTVT.

This clonotype was detected a few times. This chain links TRBV7-2 with TRBJ1-1, with D unresolved. With 5 bases removed from V and 1 base from J, the gap between germline ends came to 14 bases. CDR1 is SGHTA, CDR2 FQGNSA, per germline. CDR3 size: 15 residues. The CDR3 DNA follows: TGTGCCAGCAGCGCCTACACCGGGCCGAACACTGAAGCTTTCTTT. This sequence encodes CASSAYTGPNTEAFF.

This chain connects TRBV6-5 to TRBJ2-7; D is perhaps TRBD1 (6 bases). This CDR3 region has 15 residues. CDR1 is MNHEY, CDR2 SVGAGI, per germline. V lost 0 bases, J lost 3 bases, and 12 bases lay in between. As DNA, the CDR3 is TGTGCCAGCAGTTACTCAGGACAGAACTACTACGAGCAGTACTTC. This translates into CASSYSGQNYYEQYF.

This clonotype has a count of ten or more. This chain joins TRBV6-5 and TRBJ2-2; TRBD2 agrees at 10 bases. This CDR3 contains 18 residues. Germline loops: CDR1 MNHEY, CDR2 SVGAGI. V trimming: 3 bases; J trimming: 1 base; junction bases outside the gene matches: 8. CDR3 sequence (DNA): TGTGCCAGCAGTTATTCTCCTCGACTAGCGGGGAACACCGGGGAGCTGTTTTTT. Residues: CASSYSPRLAGNTGELFF.

The table lists this clonotype with a few counts. DNA of the CDR3: TGTGCCACCAGCAGAGAAAGCCCTAACGGAAAGACCCAGTACTTC. This encodes CATSRESPNGKTQYF. This rearrangement joins TRBV15 to TRBJ2-5; D is ambiguous. V dropped 0 bases and J dropped 6 bases, with 14 bases sitting between them. The CDR3 runs to 15 residues. Germline values: CDR1 LNHNV, CDR2 YYDKDF (reference sequence).

This clonotype was observed at least ten times. This CDR3 is CASRAPGDTYGYTF. The CDR3 region has the DNA TGTGCCAGCAGAGCGCCGGGCGATACCTATGGCTACACCTTC. The chain couples TRBV6-2 or TRBV6-3 to TRBJ1-2, with D unresolved. The CDR3 is 14 residues long. The germline gives CDR1 MNHEY, CDR2 SVGEGT. V gave up 6 bases and J gave up 4 bases, with 15 bases separating them.

This clonotype was recorded at least ten times. This chain links TRBV28 with TRBJ2-7; weak D call: TRBD2 (6 bases). Germline V gene data show CDR1 as MDHEN and CDR2 as SYDVKM. The CDR3 is made up of 14 amino acids. V was pared by 5 bases and J by 4 bases, with 15 bases between. DNA for the CDR3: TGTGCCAGCAGTCTATCGGGACTGCGATACGAGCAGTACTTC. This gives the protein CASSLSGLRYEQYF.

J is TRBJ2-2 and V is TRBV11-3; possible D gene TRBD2, 6 bases. Per the germline V gene, CDR1 is SGHNT and CDR2 is YENEEA. The V end lost 7 bases, the J end lost 5 bases, and 14 bases lay between the germline ends. CDR3 length: 14 residues. For the CDR3, the DNA is TGTGCCAGCACCCTCACTCGGGGGACCGGGGAGCTGTTTTTT. Residues: CASTLTRGTGELFF. The complete variable domain, with remaining parts taken from reference TRBV11-3 and TRBJ2-2, reads EAGVVQSPRYKIIEKKQPVAFWCNPISGHNTLYWYLQNLGQGPELLIRYENEEAVDDSQLPKDRFSAERLKGVDSTLKIQPAELGDSAVYLCASTLTRGTGELFFGEGSRLTVL.

This clonotype came up many times. The chain has TRBV20-1 and TRBJ1-3; D not certain. The CDR3 is made up of 13 amino acids. The V and J ends lost 2 bases and 5 bases respectively, with 10 bases between them. Germline V gene lookup returns CDR1 DFQATT and CDR2 SNEGSKA (reference sequence). The CDR3 coding sequence is TGCAGTGCTAGATCCCCAGAGCGAAACACCATATATTTT. This encodes CSARSPERNTIYF.

Many counts were recorded for this clonotype. V is TRBV18 and J is TRBJ2-5; TRBD1 aligns across 7 bases. Trimming cost V 7 bases and J 5 bases; bases outside gene matches: 7. Germline loops: CDR1 KGHSH, CDR2 LQKENI. The CDR3 contains 13 residues. In nucleotides, the CDR3 is TGTGCCAGCTTTACAGGGGAACCGGAGACCCAGTACTTC. Protein product: CASFTGEPETQYF.

The chain is built from TRBV28 and TRBJ2-5, with D perhaps TRBD2 (7 bases). The CDR3 has 17 amino acids. Germline V gene lookup returns CDR1 MDHEN and CDR2 SYDVKM. Trimming stripped 3 bases from V and 4 bases from J, with 21 bases between. CDR3 sequence: CASSFPYRVPGGETQYF. In DNA form, the CDR3 reads TGTGCCAGCAGTTTCCCATACAGGGTTCCGGGGGGAGAGACCCAGTACTTC.

This clonotype has at least ten counts. The J gene is TRBJ1-2, the V gene TRBV20-1; a weak D match, TRBD1 (5 bases). CDR1 and CDR2 (germline): DFQATT, SNEGSKA (reference sequence). V lost 3 bases and J lost 4, with 18 bases in between. CDR3 length: 15 residues. CDR3 in amino acids: CSASFSRGLVYGYTF. The CDR3 DNA reads TGCAGTGCTAGTTTCTCCCGGGGGTTAGTCTATGGCTACACCTTC.